This T cell receptor (beta chain) was sequenced in a study of blood T cell repertoires in COVID-19. Study details: PBMCs, B-cell-depleted T cells, or T cells were the source of the cDNA or gDNA that made up the material.

This CDR3 spans 15 amino acids. Trimming at V came to 5 bases and at J to 1 base, leaving 4 bases not matched to a gene. Germline CDR1 is MDHEN and CDR2 is SYDVKM. Original methodology: The authors estimated nucleated cell counts from reference gene primer amplification. This table comes from immunoSEQ multiplex PCR, and its TCRdb copy is limited to in-frame clones, with some not included. The V and J calls and clone size are taken from that table; D and trimming were inferred from the DNA. In the table there are tens of thousands of clones, roughly 81% of which are singletons. A single count supports this clone.

The clonotype originates from a human donor in a cohort sampled during active COVID-19. Source material: peripheral blood. The chain links TRBV28 to TRBJ2-2, with 7 bases that match TRBD2. In DNA form, the CDR3 reads TGTGCCAGCAGTGGTAGCGGGCTGAACACCGGGGAGCTGTTTTTT. Translated, it gives CASSGSGLNTGELFF.